The 22 T cell receptor beta chains given below trace back to one sample, sequenced in a study of blood T cell repertoires in COVID-19. Assay used: immunoSEQ multiplex PCR; TCRdb lists only in-frame clones, some missing. The sample carries roughly 240,000 clones, 83% recorded once. The sequencing input was PBMCs or T cells enriched from blood (not recorded which). These receptors all come from a middle-aged woman who had been exposed to COVID-19.

The V and J genes are TRBV3-1 (or the pseudogene TRBV3-2) and TRBJ2-2, with 11 nucleotides matching TRBD2. Germline loops: CDR1 LGHDT, CDR2 YNNKEL (reference sequence). The length of the CDR3 is 17 residues. Losses at the gene ends were 2 bases for V and 4 bases for J; bases not matched to a gene: 6. As DNA, the CDR3 is TGTGCCAGCAGCCAACATCTAGCGGGGGGAACCACCGGGGAGCTGTTTTTT. Translating it yields CASSQHLAGGTTGELFF.

The rearrangement links TRBV2 to TRBJ1-6; no clear D. V was cut by 7 bases and J by 11 bases, with 15 bases left in between. Per germline, CDR1 SNHLY and CDR2 FYNNEI. The CDR3 consists of 13 residues. The chain's CDR3 is CASNNPSQAPLHF. The CDR3 region has the DNA TGTGCCAGCAACAACCCATCCCAGGCACCCCTCCACTTT.

The chain recombines TRBV7-2 with TRBJ2-3; 7 bases line up with TRBD1. The CDR3 is 14 amino acids. Per germline, CDR1 SGHTA and CDR2 FQGNSA. The trim removed 10 bases at V and 1 base at J, leaving 8 bases unmatched. CDR3: CATSGQTRTDTQYF. In DNA, the CDR3 is TGTGCCACTTCGGGACAGACACGCACAGATACGCAGTATTTT.

This clone was counted between two and nine times. The chain joins TRBV24-1 to TRBJ2-1; 12 nucleotides align to TRBD1. The CDR3 consists of 17 residues. Germline values: CDR1 KGHDR, CDR2 SFDVKD. Trimming at V came to 4 bases and at J to 9 bases, leaving 12 bases not matched to a gene. The CDR3 nucleotides read TGTGCCACCAGTGAGCGACCGGGACAGGGGGCTGGTAGTGAGCAGTTCTTC. Translating it yields CATSERPGQGAGSEQFF.

The chain joins TRBV3-1 (or the pseudogene TRBV3-2) to TRBJ1-3; TRBD1 matches 7 bases. Germline loops: CDR1 LGHDT, CDR2 YNNKEL (reference sequence). The CDR3 sequence is 16 residues long. J lost 5 bases, V lost 0 bases, and 7 bases had no gene match. The CDR3 spells CASSQDRQGERNTIYF. The CDR3 DNA reads as TGTGCCAGCAGCCAAGATCGGCAGGGGGAAAGAAACACCATATATTTT.

The genes are TRBV4-3 and TRBJ2-5, with D possibly TRBD2 on 6 matching bases. With 1 base removed from V and 4 bases from J, the gap between germline ends came to 13 bases. The germline V gene encodes CDR1 LGHNA and CDR2 YSLEER. The CDR3 length is 15 residues. The chain's CDR3 is CASSQGAGGVETQYF. The CDR3 region has the DNA TGCGCCAGCAGCCAAGGCGCCGGCGGGGTAGAGACCCAGTACTTC.

The chain carries TRBV27 and TRBJ2-1; 8 positions match TRBD2. This CDR3 contains 16 residues. V shed 2 bases and J 4 bases; nucleotides not matched to a gene: 7. Germline V lookup: CDR1 MNHEY, CDR2 SMNVEV (reference sequence). CDR3 sequence reads: CASSLISGTSYNEQFF. In DNA form, the CDR3 reads TGTGCCAGCAGTTTAATCTCCGGGACTAGTTACAATGAGCAGTTCTTC.

V and J are TRBV7-8 and TRBJ1-3; D is uncertain. This CDR3 has 15 amino acids. V lost 1 base to trimming and J lost 7 bases, with 14 bases between them. Germline V lookup: CDR1 SGHVS, CDR2 FQNEAQ. This CDR3 reads CASSLEDFRRNTIYF. CDR3 sequence (DNA): TGTGCCAGCAGCTTAGAGGACTTCCGAAGGAACACCATATATTTT.

V usage is TRBV7-2 and J usage is TRBJ1-2, with D tentatively TRBD1 (6 bases). V shed 7 bases and J shed 2 bases, with 17 bases lying between them. The CDR3 spans 15 residues. The V gene's germline CDR1 is SGHTA and CDR2 FQGNSA. The CDR3 bases are TGTGCCAGCACTACAACAGGGTTTTCCAACTATGGCTACACCTTC. This translates into CASTTTGFSNYGYTF.

The chain joins TRBV29-1 to TRBJ2-5; 8 nucleotides agree with TRBD1. The germline gives CDR1 SQVTM, CDR2 ANQGSEA. The CDR3 is 12 amino acids. J lost 1 base, V lost 5 bases, and 0 bases had no gene match. CDR3 bases: TGCAGCGTTACAGGGGGCCAAGAGACCCAGTACTTC. The encoded protein is CSVTGGQETQYF. Full variable domain (outside the CDR3, taken from reference TRBV29-1 and TRBJ2-5): SAVISQKPSRDICQRGTSLTIQCQVDSQVTMMFWYRQQPGQSLTLIATANQGSEATYESGFVIDKFPISRPNLTFSTLTVSNMSPEDSSIYLCSVTGGQETQYFGPGTRLLVL.

The chain uses TRBV6-5 and TRBJ1-2, with D perhaps TRBD1 (5 bases). Trimming took 0 bases from V and 7 from J, leaving 9 bases between them. CDR1 and CDR2 (germline): MNHEY, SVGAGI. This CDR3 is 13 amino acids long. The CDR3 loop reads CASSYSRGFGYTF. The CDR3 DNA follows: TGTGCCAGCAGTTACTCTCGGGGGTTTGGCTACACCTTC.

The V call is TRBV2, the J call TRBJ1-5; 7 positions match TRBD1. V shed 7 bases, J shed 6 bases, and the junction held 9 bases outside the gene matches. The germline CDR1 and CDR2 sequences are SNHLY and FYNNEI. The CDR3 runs to 14 residues. The CDR3 loop is CASTHDRAGQPQHF. The CDR3 DNA is TGTGCCAGCACCCACGACAGGGCGGGTCAGCCCCAGCATTTT.

This sequence joins TRBV5-5 and TRBJ1-6, with D unclear. CDR1 is SGHKS and CDR2 is YYEKEE in the germline V gene (reference sequence). With 6 bases removed from V and 6 bases from J, the gap between germline ends came to 10 bases. This CDR3 is built from 13 residues. CDR3 nucleotides: TGTGCCAGCACATCGGTCGTTAATTCACCCCTCCACTTT. Translation: CASTSVVNSPLHF.

The chain has TRBV9 and TRBJ1-1; D call uncertain. Trimming took off 5 bases at V and 6 bases at J, with 17 bases between the two ends. Germline loops: CDR1 SGDLS, CDR2 YYNGEE. CDR3 length equals 14 residues. The CDR3 protein is CASSPSNPTAEAFF. The CDR3 nucleotides are TGTGCCAGCAGTCCGTCCAATCCTACGGCTGAAGCTTTCTTT.

The chain couples TRBV7-9 to TRBJ1-2; 9 bases match TRBD1. Germline V gene lookup returns CDR1 SEHNR and CDR2 FQNEAQ (reference sequence). V lost 4 bases and J lost 3; bases outside the gene matches: 3. CDR3 length: 14 amino acids. Written as DNA, the CDR3 is TGTGCCAGCAGCTGGACAGGGGTTGACTATGGCTACACCTTC. Encoded protein: CASSWTGVDYGYTF.

The rearrangement uses TRBV11-3 and TRBJ2-5; D is uncertain. V was clipped by 4 bases and J by 4 bases, with 10 bases between them. Germline lookup yields CDR1 SGHNT and CDR2 YENEEA. The CDR3 has 13 amino acids. CDR3 DNA sequence: TGTGCCAGCAGCTCCGGGTTCAGAGAGACCCAGTACTTC. It codes for CASSSGFRETQYF.

The chain links TRBV7-3 to TRBJ2-5; no clear D gene. CDR1 and CDR2 (germline): SGHTA, FQGTGA. The CDR3 contains 15 residues. Trimming stripped 5 bases from V and 3 bases from J, with 16 bases between. This CDR3 reads CASSPRPSGEETQYF. The DNA for the CDR3 is TGTGCCAGCAGCCCCCGCCCCTCGGGTGAAGAGACCCAGTACTTC.

The chain employs TRBV5-5 and TRBJ1-2; 10 positions match TRBD1. The CDR3 consists of 17 residues. V was pared by 2 bases and J by 4 bases, with 11 bases of the junction left unmatched. Germline values: CDR1 SGHKS, CDR2 YYEKEE (reference sequence). CDR3 loop: CASSFGTGAPLRYGYTF. The CDR3 DNA sequence: TGTGCCAGCAGCTTCGGGACAGGGGCGCCTCTCCGCTATGGCTACACCTTC.

The chain couples TRBV3-1 (or the pseudogene TRBV3-2) to TRBJ2-2, with D tentatively TRBD2 (5 bases). This CDR3 contains 13 residues. V lost 4 bases and J 6 bases, leaving 9 bases between the germline ends. CDR1 LGHDT and CDR2 YNNKEL come from the germline V gene (reference sequence). CDR3 sequence (DNA): TGTGCCAGCAGCCGGACTGATCCCGGGGAGCTGTTTTTT. This codes for CASSRTDPGELFF.

The genes are TRBV5-8 and TRBJ2-3; tentatively, D is TRBD2 (5 bases). In germline, CDR1 is SGHTS, CDR2 YDEGEE. The CDR3 runs 15 residues. Trimming took off 4 bases at V and 9 bases at J, with 21 bases between the two ends. The CDR3 region is CASSLPQAGKVTQYF. The DNA of the CDR3 is TGTGCCAGCAGCCTGCCCCAGGCGGGTAAAGTGACGCAGTATTTT.

This clone was picked up a small number of times. DNA of the CDR3: TGTGCCAGCAGCTCTTTTGCGGGGGAATCGACCAAAAACATTCAGTACTTC. Amino acid sequence: CASSSFAGESTKNIQYF. V and J are TRBV7-2 and TRBJ2-4; TRBD2 matches 7 bases. Trimming cost V 4 bases and J 2 bases; bases outside gene matches: 11. Germline V CDR1 and CDR2: SGHTA, FQGNSA. This CDR3 spans 17 amino acids.

This sequence joins TRBV5-4 and TRBJ1-6; 8 bases line up with TRBD1. Germline CDR1 is SGHNT and CDR2 is YYREEE (reference sequence). Trimming at V came to 0 bases and at J to 7 bases, leaving 3 bases not matched to a gene. This CDR3 comprises 15 residues. The CDR3 reads CASSLVDRVNSPLHF. CDR3 coding DNA: TGTGCCAGCAGCTTGGTGGACAGGGTGAATTCACCCCTCCACTTT. Full variable domain (remainder filled in from reference TRBV5-4 and TRBJ1-6): ETGVTQSPTHLIKTRGQQVTLRCSSQSGHNTVSWYQQALGQGPQFIFQYYREEENGRGNFPPRFSGLQFPNYSSELNVNALELDDSALYLCASSLVDRVNSPLHFGNGTRLTVT.